This TCR beta chain was observed in a study of shared clonotypes between healthy human individuals. The protocol was immunoSEQ multiplex PCR, while the TCRdb copy is restricted to in-frame clones and leaves out a portion. This sample has hundreds of thousands of clones, with about 95% found just once. Naive CD8 cells lacked CD45RO, underwent positive selection for CCR7 and left out terminally differentiated effector memory CD45RA+ cells. This sequence originates from a woman under 40 in good health. The sequencing sample was made of naive CD8+ T cells sorted from blood.

Here the CDR3 DNA reads TGCAGCGGGGACAGGGGGACCGGGGAGCTGTTTTTT. This sequence encodes CSGDRGTGELFF. This chain joins TRBV29-1 and TRBJ2-2; 11 bases are a match to TRBD1. The germline gives CDR1 SQVTM, CDR2 ANQGSEA. The CDR3 spans 12 residues. Germline trimming cut 7 bases from V and 5 bases from J; bases unmatched to any gene: 0.